Below, 30 T cell receptor beta chains from the same sample are listed, as sequenced in a study of shared clonotypes between healthy human individuals. This table comes from immunoSEQ multiplex PCR, and its TCRdb copy is limited to in-frame clones, with some not included. This table holds about 990,000 clones, about 80% found once. Sample: memory CD4+ T cells from PBMCs. Subset described: CD45RA-negative fraction. Receptor source: a man between 18 and 29 years old in good health. Some clones in this sample may be carry-over from other donors' samples.

V usage is TRBV6-5 and J usage is TRBJ2-7; D perhaps matches TRBD1 (5 bases). There are 14 residues in the CDR3. Trimming stripped 5 bases from V and 2 bases from J, with 13 bases between. The V gene's germline CDR1 is MNHEY and CDR2 SVGAGI. CDR3 sequence reads: CASSRDRFTYEQYF. The CDR3 bases are TGTGCCAGCAGTCGCGACAGATTCACCTACGAGCAGTACTTC.

This clone has only a few counts. The same CDR3 is also encoded by other DNA sequences in this sample. This rearrangement joins TRBV7-2 to TRBJ2-7; 11 nucleotides line up with TRBD2. This CDR3 is 15 amino acids long. V gave up 5 bases and J gave up 4 bases; unmatched junction bases: 7. Germline V gene lookup returns CDR1 SGHTA and CDR2 FQGNSA. The CDR3 coding sequence is TGTGCCAGCAGCACCACTAGCGGGAGAAGTTACGAGCAGTACTTC. Translating gives CASSTTSGRSYEQYF.

The J gene is TRBJ2-1, the V gene TRBV15; D is undetermined. The CDR3 runs 13 residues. V shed 5 bases and J shed 6 bases, with 11 bases lying between them. CDR1 is LNHNV and CDR2 is YYDKDF in the germline V gene (reference sequence). The CDR3 DNA follows: TGTGCCACCAGCCTGAGCTGGGTCAATGAGCAGTTCTTC. Translating gives CATSLSWVNEQFF.

This sequence joins TRBV5-6 and TRBJ2-7; TRBD1 matches at 7 bases. The CDR3 runs 15 residues. J was trimmed by 3 bases and V by 0 bases; bases with no gene match: 6. In germline, CDR1 is SGHDT, CDR2 YYEEEE. The DNA of the CDR3 is TGTGCCAGCAGCTTGGCCCCAGGGGGTTTCTACGAGCAGTACTTC. It is translated as CASSLAPGGFYEQYF.

The CDR3 loop reads CASSEGGRETQYF. In DNA, the CDR3 is TGTGCCAGTAGTGAGGGAGGGCGTGAGACCCAGTACTTC. This chain uses TRBV19 with TRBJ2-5, with 7 bases that match TRBD2. V lost 5 bases, J lost 5 bases, and 5 bases stayed unmatched. This CDR3 has 13 residues. Germline CDR1 is LNHDA and CDR2 is SQIVND (reference sequence).

The chain has TRBV28 and TRBJ1-2; D is uncertain. This CDR3 has 16 residues. The V end lost 5 bases, the J end lost 2 bases, and 18 bases lay between the germline ends. Per germline, CDR1 MDHEN and CDR2 SYDVKM. The CDR3 sequence is CASSLLGRALNYGYTF. The DNA for the CDR3 is TGTGCCAGCAGTCTCCTAGGCCGGGCCTTAAACTATGGCTACACCTTC.

The chain links TRBV7-8 to TRBJ2-2, with 9 bases lining up with TRBD1. Germline CDR1 is SGHVS and CDR2 is FQNEAQ. The CDR3 spans 15 residues. Trimming at V came to 7 bases and at J to 1 base, leaving 4 bases not matched to a gene. CDR3 nucleotide sequence: TGTGCCAGCACCCGACAGGGGGTGAACACCGGGGAGCTGTTTTTT. Its protein is CASTRQGVNTGELFF.

V gene TRBV5-1 combines with J gene TRBJ2-7; TRBD1 aligns across 8 bases. V shed 3 bases, J shed 6 bases, and the junction held 8 bases outside the gene matches. The CDR3 is made up of 14 amino acids. The germline CDR1 and CDR2 sequences are SGHRS and YFSETQ. In nucleotides, the CDR3 is TGCGCCAGCAGCTACAGGGGGTTGGGTCTCGAGCAGTACTTC. As protein: CASSYRGLGLEQYF.

The genes are TRBV6-1 and TRBJ2-5; a weak D match, TRBD1 (6 bases). Germline lookup yields CDR1 MNHNS and CDR2 SASEGT. V was trimmed by 10 bases and J by 2 bases, leaving 14 bases between them. The CDR3 loop spans 13 amino acids. CDR3 in amino acids: CATRTGSQETQYF. The CDR3 bases are TGTGCCACACGAACAGGGAGTCAAGAGACCCAGTACTTC.

This clone was seen at least ten times. V usage is TRBV2 and J usage is TRBJ2-2, with D maybe TRBD2 (6 bases). The V gene's germline CDR1 is SNHLY and CDR2 FYNNEI. V lost 5 bases and J 4 bases, leaving 17 bases between the germline ends. The CDR3 totals 16 residues. This CDR3 is CASSPLGSGVTGELFF. The CDR3 nucleotides are TGTGCCAGCAGTCCTCTGGGGTCGGGAGTCACCGGGGAGCTGTTTTTT.

This chain connects TRBV28 to TRBJ1-1; D remains unclear. The CDR3 runs to 16 residues. From germline, CDR1 is MDHEN and CDR2 SYDVKM. Between the trimmed V and J ends, which lost 6 bases and 5 bases, there was a span of 22 bases. The CDR3 DNA reads as TGTGCCAGCAGGCCAACAAGGTCCCTACGCCGGACTGAAGCTTTCTTT. Its translation is CASRPTRSLRRTEAFF. The whole variable domain, filled in from reference TRBV28 and TRBJ1-1, reads DVKVTQSSRYLVKRTGEKVFLECVQDMDHENMFWYRQDPGLGLRLIYFSYDVKMKEKGDIPEGYSVSREKKERFSLILESASTNQTSMYLCASRPTRSLRRTEAFFGQGTRLTVV.

As for this clone: The sample carries other DNA sequences with the same CDR3. The chain recombines TRBV5-1 with TRBJ1-1; D gene uncertain. This CDR3 contains 12 residues. Trimming removed 0 bases at V and 9 bases at J, with 9 bases between. CDR1 is SGHRS, CDR2 YFSETQ, per germline. Written as DNA, the CDR3 is TGCGCCAGCAGCTTGGAGGGCCCACAAGCTTTCTTT. Its protein is CASSLEGPQAFF.

The rearrangement links TRBV29-1 to TRBJ2-7; D gene uncertain. The V gene's germline CDR1 is SQVTM and CDR2 ANQGSEA. The germline V and J ends were trimmed by 4 bases and 0 bases, with 13 bases remaining between them. This CDR3 has 14 residues. The CDR3 nucleotides read TGCAGCGTTGCAGCCGGACCCTACTCCTACGAGCAGTACTTC. Translated, it gives CSVAAGPYSYEQYF.

This clone appeared many times. The V call is TRBV13, the J call TRBJ2-2, with 10 bases fitting TRBD1. Germline V gene lookup returns CDR1 PRHDT and CDR2 FYEKMQ (reference sequence). The trim removed 2 bases at V and 7 bases at J, leaving 10 bases unmatched. This CDR3 contains 17 residues. The CDR3 region has the DNA TGTGCCAGCAGCTTACGCTTCGACAGGGGGCGGATCGGGGAGCTGTTTTTT. Its protein is CASSLRFDRGRIGELFF.

The rearrangement links TRBV29-1 to TRBJ2-5; 11 bases are shared with TRBD1. The CDR3 consists of 12 residues. The V gene end was trimmed by 7 bases and the J gene end by 6 bases; junction bases not matched to a gene: 4. The germline V gene has CDR1 SQVTM and CDR2 ANQGSEA. This chain's CDR3 is CSGTGGGKTQYF. The CDR3 DNA follows: TGCAGCGGGACAGGGGGCGGAAAGACCCAGTACTTC.

The rearrangement joins TRBV5-4 to TRBJ1-2, with D hard to call. The V end lost 4 bases, the J end lost 6 bases, and 25 bases lay between the germline ends. CDR3 length equals 17 residues. CDR1 and CDR2 (germline): SGHNT, YYREEE (reference sequence). The CDR3: CASSPPSGENLRDGYTF. The CDR3 DNA follows: TGTGCCAGCAGCCCTCCCTCCGGGGAAAACCTCCGGGATGGCTACACCTTC.

The chain has TRBV11-2 and TRBJ2-2; D is unresolved. The germline V gene has CDR1 SGHAT and CDR2 FQNNGV. The CDR3 spans 15 residues. V dropped 3 bases and J dropped 0 bases, with 8 bases sitting between them. CDR3 DNA: TGTGCCAGCAGCTTGGGAAGTACGAACACCGGGGAGCTGTTTTTT. Translating gives CASSLGSTNTGELFF.

J is TRBJ1-1 and V is TRBV10-3, with 7 bases matching TRBD1. The V segment lost 5 bases and the J segment 0 bases; nucleotides outside the gene matches: 6. The CDR3 loop spans 15 amino acids. CDR1 and CDR2 (germline): ENHRY, SYGVKD. CDR3 residues: CAISQGTALNTEAFF. The CDR3 DNA reads TGTGCCATCAGTCAAGGGACAGCATTGAACACTGAAGCTTTCTTT.

The chain is built from TRBV9 and TRBJ2-5; D remains unclear. The CDR3 contains 15 residues. Germline V gives CDR1 SGDLS, CDR2 YYNGEE. V was shortened by 3 bases and J by 5 bases, with 17 bases between the two germline ends. The CDR3 region is CASSALPAARETQYF. For the CDR3, the DNA is TGTGCCAGCAGCGCACTACCAGCCGCCCGCGAGACCCAGTACTTC.

This clone was seen more than once but under ten times. The gene calls are TRBV4-1 and TRBJ1-2; TRBD1 matches at 7 bases. V dropped 0 bases and J dropped 4; count of bases not matched to a gene: 5. Germline loops: CDR1 MGHRA, CDR2 YSYEKL. The CDR3 runs to 15 residues. The CDR3 loop is CASSQDFRDSYGYTF. The CDR3 DNA is TGCGCCAGCAGCCAAGATTTCCGGGACAGCTATGGCTACACCTTC.

This clone was recorded a few times. Other DNA sequences within the sample encode an identical CDR3. The rearrangement uses TRBV7-3 and TRBJ2-1; 12 bases align to TRBD2. The CDR3 totals 15 residues. The V gene end was trimmed by 5 bases and the J gene end by 5 bases; junction bases not matched to a gene: 4. The V gene's germline CDR1 is SGHTA and CDR2 FQGTGA. In DNA form, the CDR3 reads TGTGCCAGCAGCATTGGACTAGCGGGAAACAATGAGCAGTTCTTC. Its protein is CASSIGLAGNNEQFF.

The chain links TRBV5-1 to TRBJ1-1; tentative D call: TRBD1 (6 bases). The germline V and J ends were trimmed by 2 bases and 4 bases, with 9 bases remaining between them. The CDR3 loop spans 13 amino acids. Germline CDR1 reads SGHRS; CDR2 reads YFSETQ. This chain's CDR3 is CASSFYRATEAFF. In nucleotides, the CDR3 is TGCGCCAGCAGCTTTTACAGGGCCACTGAAGCTTTCTTT.

This clone is a singleton in its sample. V is TRBV5-1 and J is TRBJ2-2, with 8 bases matching TRBD1. Germline-derived CDR1 and CDR2 are SGHRS and YFSETQ. This CDR3 is 15 amino acids long. Trimming took 4 bases from V and 1 from J; bases not matched to a gene: 3. The CDR3 nucleotides read TGCGCCAGCAGCACCGGACAGGGGAACACCGGGGAGCTGTTTTTT. It encodes CASSTGQGNTGELFF.

V is TRBV4-2 and J is TRBJ1-1; D is ambiguous. CDR1 LGHNA and CDR2 YNFKEQ come from the germline V gene. The length of the CDR3 is 15 residues. Deletions cut 0 bases from V and 0 bases from J, with 8 bases between. The CDR3 DNA reads TGTGCCAGCAGCCAAGATTACGGCCTGAACACTGAAGCTTTCTTT. It yields the protein CASSQDYGLNTEAFF.

The chain carries TRBV9 and TRBJ2-7; 8 bases are a match to TRBD1. This CDR3 comprises 14 residues. The V gene end was trimmed by 4 bases and the J gene end by 5 bases; junction bases not matched to a gene: 8. Germline CDR1 SGDLS, CDR2 YYNGEE. The CDR3 nucleotides read TGTGCCAGCAGCAATCCGGGACAGGCGGACGAGCAGTACTTC. Residues: CASSNPGQADEQYF. Using reference TRBV9 and TRBJ2-7 for the parts outside the CDR3, the full variable domain is DSGVTQTPKHLITATGQRVTLRCSPRSGDLSVYWYQQSLDQGLQFLIQYYNGEERAKGNILERFSAQQFPDLHSELNLSSLELGDSALYFCASSNPGQADEQYFGPGTRLTVT.

This chain's CDR3 is CASSYSGGTYGYTF. The DNA of the CDR3 is TGTGCCAGCAGTTACTCTGGGGGGACCTATGGCTACACCTTC. The chain is built from TRBV6-5 and TRBJ1-2, with D possibly matching TRBD1 (5 bases). The V end lost 0 bases, the J end lost 4 bases, and 9 bases lay between the germline ends. The CDR3 extends over 14 amino acids. The germline gives CDR1 MNHEY, CDR2 SVGAGI.

The chain recombines TRBV5-5 with TRBJ2-5; D call uncertain. CDR1 and CDR2 (germline): SGHKS, YYEKEE (reference sequence). The ends were cut back, 0 bases at V and 3 bases at J, with 9 bases in the middle. This CDR3 region has 14 residues. The CDR3 sequence is CASSLGQLKETQYF. In DNA form, the CDR3 reads TGTGCCAGCAGCTTGGGTCAGCTAAAAGAGACCCAGTACTTC. Complete variable domain (other parts from reference TRBV5-5 and TRBJ2-5): DAGVTQSPTHLIKTRGQQVTLRCSPISGHKSVSWYQQVLGQGPQFIFQYYEKEERGRGNFPDRFSARQFPNYSSELNVNALLLGDSALYLCASSLGQLKETQYFGPGTRLLVL.

A word on this clone: The sample carries other DNA sequences with the same CDR3. The chain uses TRBV9 and TRBJ2-6; D not resolved. Deletions cut 1 base from V and 0 bases from J, with 5 bases between. CDR1 and CDR2 (germline): SGDLS, YYNGEE. This CDR3 region has 15 residues. CDR3: CASSVLPSGANVLTF. The CDR3 DNA is TGTGCCAGCAGCGTACTACCCTCTGGGGCCAACGTCCTGACTTTC.

With regard to this clone: This sample also contains other DNA sequences that code for the same CDR3. The gene calls are TRBV28 and TRBJ2-3; 14 nucleotides match TRBD2. Germline V lookup: CDR1 MDHEN, CDR2 SYDVKM. J gave up 3 bases and V 10 bases, and 3 bases lay outside the gene matches. The CDR3 runs to 14 residues. DNA of the CDR3: TGTGCCACGGGGACTAGCGGGAGTACAGATACGCAGTATTTT. The encoded protein is CATGTSGSTDTQYF.

The rearrangement links TRBV4-2 to TRBJ2-4, with 8 nucleotides matching TRBD2. Germline loops: CDR1 LGHNA, CDR2 YNFKEQ. The trim removed 0 bases at V and 3 bases at J, leaving 16 bases unmatched. This CDR3 has 20 amino acids. CDR3 bases: TGTGCCAGCAGCCAAGAGAGGTGGCGGGAGGAGGTTTTCGACAAAAACATTCAGTACTTC. Amino acids: CASSQERWREEVFDKNIQYF.